These 21 T cell receptor beta chains were sequenced from one sample in a study of T cell repertoires in ileal Crohn's disease. Clones were sequenced by immunoSEQ multiplex PCR, and TCRdb holds only the in-frame ones, with some missing. The sample consists of about 17,000 clones, roughly 70% of them appearing once. The sequenced sample consisted of ileal tissue. Source of these receptors: an adult with Crohn's disease.

The chain is built from TRBV7-2 and TRBJ1-2; weak D call: TRBD1 (5 bases). Trimming took off 1 base at V and 3 bases at J, with 12 bases between the two ends. Germline V gene data show CDR1 as SGHTA and CDR2 as FQGNSA. The CDR3 sequence is 15 residues long. CDR3 sequence: CASSLDFRVDYGYTF. In DNA, the CDR3 is TGTGCCAGCAGCTTAGACTTCAGGGTAGACTATGGCTACACCTTC.

This clone is labeled as large. The J gene is TRBJ2-3, the V gene TRBV6-4; a possible D gene is TRBD1 (6 bases). The CDR3 sequence is 14 residues long. CDR1 is MRHNA and CDR2 is SNTAGT in the germline V gene. V lost 6 bases and J lost 3, with 13 bases in between. The CDR3 region has the DNA TGTGCCAGCAGCCACAGGGCTAGTACAGATACGCAGTATTTT. This translates into CASSHRASTDTQYF.

V is TRBV6-1 and J is TRBJ2-2, with 12 bases aligning to TRBD2. Germline V gene lookup returns CDR1 MNHNS and CDR2 SASEGT. The CDR3 totals 15 residues. V lost 6 bases and J lost 1; bases outside the gene matches: 0. CDR3 DNA sequence: TGTGCCAGCAGGGGACTAGCGGGGAACACCGGGGAGCTGTTTTTT. Translation gives CASRGLAGNTGELFF.

This chain links TRBV7-3 with TRBJ2-7; 7 nucleotides match TRBD1. Germline V CDR1 and CDR2: SGHTA, FQGTGA. This CDR3 has 15 amino acids. V was pared by 2 bases and J by 7 bases, with 11 bases of the junction left unmatched. The CDR3 DNA follows: TGTGCCAGCAGCTTAGCCCCGGGACAGCCTTTGGAGCAGTACTTC. Its protein product is CASSLAPGQPLEQYF.

This chain connects TRBV18 to TRBJ2-3; 9 bases agree with TRBD1. Germline CDR1 and CDR2: KGHSH and LQKENI. V trimming: 6 bases; J trimming: 4 bases; junction bases outside the gene matches: 5. This CDR3 is built from 14 residues. CDR3 bases: TGTGCCAGCTCGGGACAGGGTCGCCCAGATACGCAGTATTTT. Translating it yields CASSGQGRPDTQYF.

This clone showed up just once. The germline gene is not matched at one end of the junction; a read error may be the cause. This rearrangement joins TRBV6-5 to TRBJ2-1; TRBD2 matches at 9 bases. Germline V gives CDR1 MNHEY, CDR2 SVGAGI. CDR3 length: 14 residues. The CDR3 DNA reads TGTGCCAGCAATTACCTAGCGGGGTCCGGTGAGCAGTTCTTC. Encoded protein: CASNYLAGSGEQFF.

This clone was observed once. The chain joins TRBV6-6 to TRBJ2-1; 7 positions match TRBD2. Unmatched junction bases numbered 5, after V lost 3 bases and J lost 9 bases. The CDR3 is 13 amino acids. Germline values: CDR1 MNHNY, CDR2 SVGAGI (reference sequence). DNA of the CDR3: TGTGCCAGCAGTTATAATCCGGGGGGTGAGCAGTTCTTC. This encodes CASSYNPGGEQFF.

This clone showed up just once. The chain links TRBV27 to TRBJ2-6; weak D call: TRBD1 (6 bases). Trimming shortened V by 10 bases and J by 2 bases, and 18 bases separated the two germline ends. The length of the CDR3 is 16 residues. CDR1 and CDR2 (germline): MNHEY, SMNVEV (reference sequence). The DNA for the CDR3 is TGTGCCACCGGGATTACAGGGAGCGCTGGGGCCAACGTCCTGACTTTC. It yields the protein CATGITGSAGANVLTF. Full variable domain (missing parts from reference TRBV27 and TRBJ2-6): EAQVTQNPRYLITVTGKKLTVTCSQNMNHEYMSWYRQDPGLGLRQIYYSMNVEVTDKGDVPEGYKVSRKEKRNFPLILESPSPNQTSLYFCATGITGSAGANVLTFGAGSRLTVL.

The chain joins TRBV6-5 to TRBJ1-2, with D perhaps matching TRBD1 (6 bases). CDR1 is MNHEY and CDR2 is SVGAGI in the germline V gene. The CDR3 loop spans 12 amino acids. Trimming took off 5 bases at V and 8 bases at J, with 12 bases between the two ends. The CDR3 DNA sequence: TGTGCCAGCAGTCAGGACAGCGGAGGCTACACCTTC. It specifies CASSQDSGGYTF.

The chain employs TRBV5-4 and TRBJ2-7, with a weak D call TRBD2 (5 bases). The V end was cut by 3 bases, the J end by 1 base, with 8 bases between. CDR3 size: 13 residues. Germline CDR1 and CDR2: SGHNT and YYREEE (reference sequence). The CDR3 region is CASSSAGSYEQYF. In DNA form, the CDR3 reads TGTGCCAGCAGCTCTGCGGGTTCCTACGAGCAGTACTTC.

The V and J genes are TRBV5-1 and TRBJ2-3, with TRBD2 identical over 8 bases. There are 16 residues in the CDR3. V lost 6 bases, J lost 0 bases, and 9 bases stayed unmatched. CDR1 is SGHRS, CDR2 YFSETQ, per germline. Here the CDR3 DNA reads TGCGCCAGCACCAGGGGCGGGACTAGGAGCACAGATACGCAGTATTTT. Encoded protein: CASTRGGTRSTDTQYF.

The CDR3, as DNA: TGCGCCAGCAGCCAAATCCCCCCTAGCCATCCCGATACGCAGTATTTT. Translation: CASSQIPPSHPDTQYF. This chain connects TRBV4-1 to TRBJ2-3; D might be TRBD2 (5 bases). The CDR3 extends over 16 amino acids. In germline, CDR1 is MGHRA, CDR2 YSYEKL. V was trimmed by 2 bases and J by 6 bases, leaving 18 bases between them.

The CDR3 protein is CAWSDSSGGPNEQFF. The CDR3 nucleotides are TGTGCCTGGAGTGACTCTAGCGGGGGGCCAAATGAGCAGTTCTTC. The rearrangement uses TRBV30 and TRBJ2-1; TRBD2 agrees at 11 bases. CDR1 is GTSNPN and CDR2 is SVGIG in the germline V gene (reference sequence). This CDR3 is built from 15 residues. Trimming took 1 base from V and 7 from J; bases not matched to a gene: 6.

This clone is deemed medium-sized. The chain couples TRBV10-3 to TRBJ1-1, with 7 bases lining up with TRBD1. Unmatched junction bases numbered 5, after V lost 0 bases and J lost 4 bases. The CDR3 totals 15 residues. Germline CDR1 reads ENHRY; CDR2 reads SYGVKD. This chain's CDR3 is CAISESGGLVTEAFF. The CDR3, as DNA: TGTGCCATCAGTGAGTCAGGGGGCTTGGTCACTGAAGCTTTCTTT.

The V gene is TRBV15, the J gene TRBJ2-5, with TRBD1 as a possible D gene (6 bases). Germline V gene data show CDR1 as LNHNV and CDR2 as YYDKDF (reference sequence). Trimming left V 2 bases short and J 3 bases short, with 16 bases between. The CDR3 runs to 16 residues. CDR3 DNA sequence: TGTGCCACCAGCAGACCGGGACACCCTAAGGAAGAGACCCAGTACTTC. Protein: CATSRPGHPKEETQYF.

This clone appeared a few times. The rearrangement uses TRBV11-1 and TRBJ2-7; 8 nucleotides align to TRBD2. Per the germline V gene, CDR1 is SGHAT and CDR2 is FQDESV (reference sequence). V shed 5 bases, J shed 4 bases, and the junction held 10 bases outside the gene matches. This CDR3 is built from 15 residues. The CDR3 loop reads CASSPRLAKEYEQYF. The CDR3 DNA reads as TGTGCCAGCAGCCCGCGACTAGCGAAAGAGTACGAGCAGTACTTC.

This clone turned up a few times. This chain connects TRBV11-1 to TRBJ2-7, with TRBD1 matching 8 bases. The germline V gene encodes CDR1 SGHAT and CDR2 FQDESV (reference sequence). J lost 7 bases, V lost 3 bases, and 2 bases had no gene match. This CDR3 spans 12 amino acids. The DNA for the CDR3 is TGTGCCAGCAGCTTCAGGGGGCGTGAGCAGTACTTC. This encodes CASSFRGREQYF.

The gene calls are TRBV4-1 and TRBJ2-5; 7 positions agree with TRBD1. The end of the DNA fits TRBJ2-7 better, so the J call may be wrong. CDR3 length equals 12 residues. Per germline, CDR1 MGHRA and CDR2 YSYEKL. CDR3: CASSLTGAEQYF. The CDR3 DNA sequence: TGCGCCAGCAGCTTAACAGGGGCCGAGCAGTACTTC.

V is TRBV7-9 and J is TRBJ1-4, with unresolved D. Per the germline V gene, CDR1 is SEHNR and CDR2 is FQNEAQ (reference sequence). This CDR3 has 16 amino acids. The V gene lost 1 base and the J gene lost 0 bases, with 9 bases spanning the gap. The CDR3 sequence: CASSLVVFATNEKLFF. CDR3 DNA sequence: TGTGCCAGCAGCTTAGTCGTGTTTGCAACTAATGAAAAACTGTTTTTT.

V gene TRBV5-1 combines with J gene TRBJ1-1; D possibly corresponds to TRBD1 (6 bases). Germline CDR1 is SGHRS and CDR2 is YFSETQ. The V end was cut by 3 bases, the J end by 2 bases, with 11 bases between. The CDR3 has 14 residues. CDR3 amino acids: CASSSGQPNTEAFF. The CDR3 bases are TGCGCCAGCAGCTCCGGACAGCCTAACACTGAAGCTTTCTTT. Looking up the rest from reference TRBV5-1 and TRBJ1-1 gives the full variable domain: KAGVTQTPRYLIKTRGQQVTLSCSPISGHRSVSWYQQTPGQGLQFLFEYFSETQRNKGNFPGRFSGRQFSNSRSEMNVSTLELGDSALYLCASSSGQPNTEAFFGQGTRLTVV.

This clone was counted between two and nine times. This sequence joins TRBV21-1 and TRBJ1-1; the tabulated D call, TRBD1, remains unverified against the DNA. TRBV21-1 is a recognized pseudogene. The CDR3 is 16 amino acids. Written as DNA, the CDR3 is TGTGCCAGCAGCTCCCGAAGAAGAAGGGACAGGGAAAAAGCTTTCTTT. Translation: CASSSRRRRDREKAFF.